This entry is about one TCR beta chain. Its antigen is unknown. V lost 0 bases, J lost 1 base, and 15 bases lay in between. CDR1 and CDR2 from the germline V gene are LNHDA and SQIVND (reference sequence). The CDR3 sequence is 17 residues long. The PCR used 60 V beta and 13 J beta primers. Data came from immunoSEQ multiplex PCR; TCRdb stores just in-frame clones and leaves some out. The sample carries roughly 88,000 clones, 70% to 90% recorded once. This sample is part of a study of glioma-infiltrating T cells after dendritic cell vaccination. Study background: At biweekly intervals, patients got three intradermal dendritic cell vaccine injections.

Time point defined: after dendritic cell vaccination, including at tumor progression/relapse. Before vaccination, two weeks after the third vaccination, and at progression, PBMC were collected. Study-level points and caveats: Patients with more pretreatment TILs had longer time to progression and survival.

V usage is TRBV19 and J usage is TRBJ2-5, with D hard to call. This TCR came from a human donor with glioblastoma. Sample: blood, taken after dendritic cell vaccination. This CDR3 is CASSIDFQATRQETQYF. CDR3 DNA sequence: TGTGCCAGTAGTATAGACTTCCAGGCGACACGCCAAGAGACCCAGTACTTC.